Sequencing of this T cell receptor (beta chain) was carried out in a study of blood T cell repertoires in COVID-19. At the level of the study: Samples taken during acute and convalescent COVID-19 were collected in the United States, Italy and Spain.

Here immunoSEQ multiplex PCR was the method, and the copy in TCRdb shows in-frame clones only, minus some. The sample holds about 400,000 clones, about 90% seen once. The participants were between roughly 18 and 100 years old and came from 24 US areas. Clinical histories supplied by participants themselves formed the basis of cohort assignment. Recovery meant two consecutive negative NP/OP PCR tests, professional clearance, or resolved symptoms. This clone was found a few times. The sample carries other DNA sequences with the same CDR3. Trimming pared 1 base from V and 1 base from J, leaving 8 bases between. The CDR3 consists of 15 residues. Germline assignment: CDR1 LNHDA and CDR2 SQIVND (reference sequence).

Sequenced: PBMCs or T cells enriched from blood (not recorded which). This TCR came from a woman aged 30 to 39 who had recovered from COVID-19. The rearrangement joins TRBV19 to TRBJ2-1; perhaps TRBD1 as D (6 bases). The DNA of the CDR3 is TGTGCCAGTAGTATAGGAGGGGGTTCCTACAATGAGCAGTTCTTC. Amino acid sequence: CASSIGGGSYNEQFF. The full variable domain, with the rest looked up from reference TRBV19 and TRBJ2-1, is DGGITQSPKYLFRKEGQNVTLSCEQNLNHDAMYWYRQDPGQGLRLIYYSQIVNDFQKGDIAEGYSVSREKKESFPLTVTSAQKNPTAFYLCASSIGGGSYNEQFFGPGTRLTVL.